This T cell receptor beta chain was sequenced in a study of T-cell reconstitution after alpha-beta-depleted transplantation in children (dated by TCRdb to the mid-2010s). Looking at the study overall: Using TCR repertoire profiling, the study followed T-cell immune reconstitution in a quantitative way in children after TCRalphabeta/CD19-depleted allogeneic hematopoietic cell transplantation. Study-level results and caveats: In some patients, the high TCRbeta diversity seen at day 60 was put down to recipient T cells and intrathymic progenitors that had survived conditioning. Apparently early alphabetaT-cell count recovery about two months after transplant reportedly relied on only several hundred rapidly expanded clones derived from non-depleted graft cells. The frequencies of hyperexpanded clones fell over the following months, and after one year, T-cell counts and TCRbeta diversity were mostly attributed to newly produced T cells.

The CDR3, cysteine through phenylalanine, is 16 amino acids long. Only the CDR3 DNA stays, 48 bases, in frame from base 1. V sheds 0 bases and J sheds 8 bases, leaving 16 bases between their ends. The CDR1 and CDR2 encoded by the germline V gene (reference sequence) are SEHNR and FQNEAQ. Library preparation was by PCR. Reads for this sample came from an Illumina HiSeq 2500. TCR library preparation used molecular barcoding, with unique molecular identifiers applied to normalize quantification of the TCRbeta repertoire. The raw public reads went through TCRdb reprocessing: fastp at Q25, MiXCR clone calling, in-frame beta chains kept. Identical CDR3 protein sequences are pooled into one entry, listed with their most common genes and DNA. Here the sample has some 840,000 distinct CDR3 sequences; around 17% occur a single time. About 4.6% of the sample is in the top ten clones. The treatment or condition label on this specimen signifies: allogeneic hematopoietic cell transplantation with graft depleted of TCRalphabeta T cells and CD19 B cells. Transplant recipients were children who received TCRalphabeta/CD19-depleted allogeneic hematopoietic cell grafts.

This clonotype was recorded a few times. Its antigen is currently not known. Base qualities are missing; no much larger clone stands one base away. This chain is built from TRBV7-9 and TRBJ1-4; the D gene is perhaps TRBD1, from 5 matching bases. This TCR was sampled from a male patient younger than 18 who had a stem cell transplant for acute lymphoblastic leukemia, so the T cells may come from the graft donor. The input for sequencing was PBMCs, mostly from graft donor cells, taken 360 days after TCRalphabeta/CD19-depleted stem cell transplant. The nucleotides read TGTGCCAGCAGCTTAGCGCGTGGGGGTCTGGGGGAAAAACTGTTTTTT. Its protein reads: CASSLARGGLGEKLFF.